Below are 10 T cell receptor beta chains sequenced from a single sample in a study of CD8 T cells in Susac syndrome. An input of about 0.5 to 1 ug of RNA was subjected to reverse transcription using random hexamers. MiXCR was run by TCRdb on the immunoSEQ multiplex PCR reads, yielding one entry per CDR3 protein. In the table there are 150,000 or so distinct CDR3 sequences, around 94% of which are singletons. The source material was CD4+ T cells from PBMCs. Receptor source: a human donor in good health.

The V call is TRBV29-1, the J call TRBJ1-2; 7 nucleotides line up with TRBD1. Germline assignment: CDR1 SQVTM and CDR2 ANQGSEA. The CDR3 has 15 residues. After removal of 7 bases from V and 5 bases from J, the junction contained 16 bases not matched to a gene. The CDR3 sequence: CSGPRTLGQIYGYTF. The CDR3 DNA reads as TGCAGCGGACCTAGAACCCTGGGACAGATTTATGGCTACACCTTC.

The chain has TRBV30 and TRBJ1-1; D may be TRBD1 (5 bases). V gave up 4 bases and J gave up 3 bases, with 12 bases separating them. Germline CDR1 reads GTSNPN; CDR2 reads SVGIG (reference sequence). This CDR3 is built from 13 residues. CDR3 loop: CAWISGVHTEAFF. DNA for the CDR3: TGTGCCTGGATTTCGGGGGTGCACACTGAAGCTTTCTTT. Complete variable domain (other parts from reference TRBV30 and TRBJ1-1): SQTIHQWPATLVQPVGSPLSLECTVEGTSNPNLYWYRQAAGRGLQLLFYSVGIGQISSEVPQNLSASRPQDRQFILSSKKLLLSDSGFYLCAWISGVHTEAFFGQGTRLTVV.

The rearrangement joins TRBV20-1 to TRBJ2-5; D is unresolved. This CDR3 region has 13 residues. The V end was cut by 2 bases, the J end by 2 bases, with 9 bases between. Germline assignment: CDR1 DFQATT and CDR2 SNEGSKA (reference sequence). For the CDR3, the DNA is TGCAGTGCTAGACCCCGGGTTCAAGAGACCCAGTACTTC. Amino acid sequence: CSARPRVQETQYF.

This chain connects TRBV6-4 to TRBJ2-7; possibly TRBD1 or TRBD2 for D (6 bases each). The CDR3 length is 14 residues. CDR1 MRHNA and CDR2 SNTAGT come from the germline V gene. Trimming took 6 bases from V and 6 from J, leaving 18 bases between them. The CDR3 loop reads CASSEGGTYGEQYF. The CDR3 bases are TGTGCCAGCAGCGAAGGGGGGACCTACGGCGAGCAGTACTTC.

The rearrangement joins TRBV18 to TRBJ2-5; TRBD1 matches 7 bases. In germline, CDR1 is KGHSH, CDR2 LQKENI. V trimming: 3 bases; J trimming: 0 bases; junction bases outside the gene matches: 4. This CDR3 comprises 15 residues. The CDR3 reads CASSPRTGNQETQYF. DNA of the CDR3: TGTGCCAGCTCACCTCGGACAGGCAACCAAGAGACCCAGTACTTC.

The rearrangement joins TRBV5-4 to TRBJ1-6; D is ambiguous. CDR1 is SGHNT and CDR2 is YYREEE in the germline V gene (reference sequence). The CDR3 loop spans 16 amino acids. The germline V and J ends were trimmed by 0 bases and 0 bases, with 7 bases remaining between them. The chain's CDR3 is CASSLDTSSYNSPLHF. As DNA, the CDR3 is TGTGCCAGCAGCTTGGACACGAGCTCCTATAATTCACCCCTCCACTTT. Together with reference TRBV5-4 and TRBJ1-6, the CDR3 gives the full variable domain: ETGVTQSPTHLIKTRGQQVTLRCSSQSGHNTVSWYQQALGQGPQFIFQYYREEENGRGNFPPRFSGLQFPNYSSELNVNALELDDSALYLCASSLDTSSYNSPLHFGNGTRLTVT.

The V call is TRBV21-1, the J call TRBJ1-2. TRBV21-1 is a documented pseudogene. This CDR3 is 13 amino acids long. The CDR3 region is CASSSWTDYGYTF. The CDR3 DNA reads as TGTGCCAGCAGCTCCTGGACGGACTATGGCTACACCTTC.

The V gene is TRBV2, the J gene TRBJ1-2; the D is unclear. CDR1 and CDR2 from the germline V gene are SNHLY and FYNNEI. Trimming removed 1 base from V and 4 bases from J, with 7 bases in between. The CDR3 is 13 residues long. CDR3 amino acids: CASSEGSSYGYTF. CDR3 coding DNA: TGTGCCAGCAGTGAAGGGTCCAGCTATGGCTACACCTTC.

This clonotype appeared once. The chain combines TRBV20-1 with TRBJ1-2; 8 nucleotides line up with TRBD1. V was pared by 7 bases and J by 13 bases, with 20 bases of the junction left unmatched. The CDR3 has 14 residues. Germline V CDR1 and CDR2: DFQATT, SNEGSKA (reference sequence). CDR3 coding DNA: TGCAGTGGAACGGACAGGGCACTGGGAGATGGGGGCACCTTC. The encoded protein is CSGTDRALGDGGTF.

The V and J genes are TRBV20-1 and TRBJ2-1, with TRBD1 matching over 12 bases. This CDR3 spans 14 amino acids. CDR1 is DFQATT and CDR2 is SNEGSKA in the germline V gene (reference sequence). The junction had 8 bases not matched to a gene; V was cut back by 5 bases and J by 9 bases. The CDR3 reads CSALGQGAVGEQFF. For the CDR3, the DNA is TGCAGTGCTCTGGGACAGGGGGCGGTCGGTGAGCAGTTCTTC.